Reported below is one TCR beta chain. This clone's antigen is unknown. One base away there is no much larger clone; base qualities are not given. The data were taken from a study of blood T cells in healthy people across ages (dated by TCRdb to the mid-2010s). Some background on the complete study: In model experiments, roughly one uniquely barcoded TCR beta cDNA molecule per two T cells was captured by template switching. The donors were split into four age groups: young (average 16 years), middle-aged (about 40), aged (more than 60) and long-lived (about 74). The study analyzed two additional independent replicas of 1 million unique cDNA reads from the same blood draw for two donors, one aged 18 to 29 and one aged 80 or older. To avoid experimental bias, donors of different ages were distributed randomly across sequencing lanes. Using deep sequencing normalized with unique cDNA molecular identifiers, the study measured how TCR beta repertoire diversity changes with age. What the authors observed across the whole study: A strong correlation was found between observed TCR beta diversity and the percentage of naive T cells measured by flow cytometry. Compared with the aged group, the long-lived group had more naive CD4+ T cells, fewer expanded clones and increased TCR diversity, a pattern suggesting age selection. Conclusive comparison of naive and antigen-experienced compartments was prevented by the profiling of bulk unsorted PBMCs. Because donor CMV infection status was unknown, age-related changes in expanded clonotypes were potentially confounded. As age increased, observed TCR beta diversity per million T cells dropped in a roughly linear way, and a significant reduction was already evident by age approximately 40. Estimates of total diversity from one million sequenced T cells were regarded as lower bounds and underestimates.

Systemically healthy Caucasian individuals from Russia, around 39 in total and aged 6 to 90 years, were included as donors. Each donor gave around 9.8 milliliters of peripheral blood, collected into EDTA-treated Vacutainer tubes. Ficoll-Paque density-gradient centrifugation was used to isolate PBMCs, with at least 6.5 million per sample. Trizol reagent was used to extract total RNA from the PBMCs, yielding at least 6 micrograms per sample. For every donor, flow cytometry on a PBMC aliquot measured the percentage of naive CD45RAhigh/CD27high T cells. Library generation was performed with 5' RACE. Sequencing used an Illumina HiSeq 2500. A second PCR of roughly 7 to 11 cycles was performed with a sample-barcoded 5' primer and a J-beta primer mix. A template-switch 5' adaptor carrying 12 random nucleotides introduced a unique molecular identifier onto each TCR beta cDNA molecule. Each sample yielded at least 3 million CDR3-containing paired-end reads. The Mint cDNA synthesis kit, primed by a TRBC-specific oligonucleotide, was used to synthesize first-strand cDNA from all RNA. Following uracil-DNA glycosylase treatment, all cDNA underwent a first 18-cycle PCR with the universal primers M1SS and BC2_uni_R. Under the source paper's analysis protocol: Normalization of each sample was performed by random selection of 1 million high-quality reads, each carrying a distinct molecular identifier. Instead of being binned into consensus sequences, reads that shared molecular identifiers were thrown out. MiTCR, with a Q25 quality threshold and the strictest error-elimination algorithm, was used for CDR3 identification, clonotype clustering and error correction. A nonparametric unseen species model with Euler transformation was used to estimate lower-bound total TCR beta diversity. The raw public data were reprocessed by TCRdb itself: fastp quality trimming at Q25, MiXCR clonotype calling, in-frame beta chains only. Rows with one shared CDR3 protein collapse into an entry with the most common genes and DNA. Clone size and V and J calls follow TCRdb, not the original study. Recorded for this sample are 1.5 million to 2 million distinct CDR3 sequences; 30% to 40% of them occurred a single time. The leading ten clones occupy 11% of the sample.

CDR1 and CDR2 are drawn from the germline V gene: MNHEY, SVGAGI. Counted from cysteine to phenylalanine, this CDR3 has 16 amino acids. CDR3 DNA only is kept here, 48 bases in frame from base 1. Clipping removes 6 bases from V and 3 bases from J, with 9 as the unmatched junction base count. The sequenced sample was blood. This sequence uses TRBV6-5 and TRBJ2-3, and TRBD2 aligns with 10 junction nucleotides. This sequence originates from a woman younger than 45 in good health. The DNA is as follows: TGTGCCAGCAGCGGACGGCTAGCGGGGGATACAGATACGCAGTATTTT. It translates as CASSGRLAGDTDTQYF.